The T cell receptor beta chain described here comes from a study of shared clonotypes between healthy human individuals. Study results and caveats: Naive CD4 clonotypes overlapped across a handful of donors at about 5.2%.

The authors loaded 150 to 250 ng DNA, roughly 33,000 T cell genomes, into sorted-subset replicate PCRs. The table came from immunoSEQ multiplex PCR; TCRdb's copy has only in-frame clones and leaves some out. The profile shows hundreds of thousands of clones, nearly 95% of them singletons. About this clone: Its antigen is still unknown.

Germline loops: CDR1 LNHDA, CDR2 SQIVND (reference sequence). V was clipped by 1 base and J by 6 bases, with 10 bases between them. The length of the CDR3 is 13 residues. CD45RO negativity and positive selection for CCR7 defined naive CD8 cells, a population that excluded terminally differentiated effector memory CD45RA+ cells. All of the donors resided in Nashville, Tennessee, and each was a Caucasian adult. The rearrangement uses TRBV19 and TRBJ2-7; tentatively, D is TRBD2 (5 bases). Source material: naive CD8+ T cells sorted from blood. This sequence originates from a man in his thirties or forties in good health. CDR3 region: CASSIGTLGEQYF. CDR3 bases: TGTGCCAGTAGTATAGGGACTTTAGGCGAGCAGTACTTC.